Listed below are T cell receptor beta chains from one sample, sequenced in a study of blood T cell repertoires in COVID-19. Clones were sequenced by immunoSEQ multiplex PCR, and TCRdb holds only the in-frame ones, with some missing. There are about 400,000 clones in the sample; roughly 86% occur only once, and around 1.7% lies in the top ten. Specimen: PBMCs or T cells enriched from blood (not recorded which). The source is a woman in her twenties or thirties who had recovered from COVID-19. The CDR3 runs from the conserved cysteine through the conserved F or W. Each record gives: clone size, J gene, V gene, D gene, CDR3 DNA, CDR3 protein. D genes are given only for firm matches. Clone size is not always given. Where it is, it says once, few, many or a class for expanded clones.

NA TRBJ1-6 TRBV5-1 TRBD1 TGCGCCAGCAGCTTGGAGGGGGCCCATAATTCACCCCTCCACTTT CASSLEGAHNSPLHF
NA TRBJ1-1 TRBV7-9 NA TGTGCCAGCAGCTCAGACAGCATGAACACTGAAGCTTTCTTT CASSSDSMNTEAFF
NA TRBJ2-7 TRBV27 NA TGTGCCAGCAGTTTACGAGGATTTCGCTCCTACGAGCAGTACTTC CASSLRGFRSYEQYF
NA TRBJ1-5 TRBV7-9 TRBD1 TGTGCCAGCAGCTACCAAACCACAGCCGGACAGGGAGGACAGCCCCAGCATTTT CASSYQTTAGQGGQPQHF
NA TRBJ2-4 TRBV2 NA TGTGCCAGCAGTGAGAGCGGTCTAGCCAAAAACATTCAGTACTTC CASSESGLAKNIQYF
NA TRBJ1-3 TRBV7-2 TRBD1 TGTGCCAGCAGCCCCGCTTCCCTAGGACAGGGGGCTGGAAACACCATATATTTT CASSPASLGQGAGNTIYF
NA TRBJ1-1 TRBV5-1 NA TGCGCCAGCAGCGTGACAGTTGCCGGCACTGAAGCTTTCTTT CASSVTVAGTEAFF
few TRBJ1-4 TRBV18 NA TGTGCCAGCTCACCCATCTATCAGGCAACTAATGAAAAACTGTTTTTT CASSPIYQATNEKLFF
NA TRBJ1-2 TRBV30 NA TGTGCCTGGAGGGTGGAGGGGCGAACCTATGGCTACACCTTC CAWRVEGRTYGYTF
once TRBJ1-3 TRBV3-1/TRBV3-2 NA TGTGCCAGCAGCCGAACAGGAAGCGCTGACTCTGGAAACACCATATATTTT CASSRTGSADSGNTIYF
NA TRBJ2-5 TRBV6-5 NA TGTGCCAGCAGTTACTCACAATGGGCAGGCGAGGGGACCCAGTACTTC CASSYSQWAGEGTQYF
NA TRBJ2-2 TRBV19 NA TGTGCCAGTAGTATAGTTGCGGCGAACACCGGGGAGCTGTTTTTT CASSIVAANTGELFF
NA TRBJ2-7 TRBV4-3 TRBD1 TGCGCCAGCAGCCAAGGGACAGGGGGTAGCTACGAGCAGTACTTC CASSQGTGGSYEQYF
NA TRBJ1-4 TRBV2 NA TGTGCCAGCAGCTATACAGGGAGGGATGAAAAACTGTTTTTT CASSYTGRDEKLFF
NA TRBJ1-1 TRBV7-3 NA TGTGCCAGCAGCTTTAGTCAAGACACTGAAGCTTTCTTT CASSFSQDTEAFF
NA TRBJ2-5 TRBV11-3 NA TGTGCCAGCAGCTTAGGTGGGCAACAAGAGACCCAGTACTTC CASSLGGQQETQYF
NA TRBJ2-2 TRBV19 TRBD2 TGTGCCAGTAGTATTGGGCGGGAGAACTTCGGGGAGCTGTTTTTT CASSIGRENFGELFF
NA TRBJ2-7 TRBV5-3 NA TGTGCCAGACGAACTTACCCGGGACACCGCTCCTACGAGCAGTACTTC CARRTYPGHRSYEQYF
NA TRBJ1-4 TRBV9 TRBD1 TGTGCCAGCAGCGCCGAGGGACAGCCCGGGTTTGGAACTGAAAAACTGTTTTTT CASSAEGQPGFGTEKLFF
NA TRBJ2-1 TRBV28 TRBD2 TGTGCCAGCAGTTTATTTACTAGCGGAGACAATGAGCAGTTCTTC CASSLFTSGDNEQFF
NA TRBJ2-3 TRBV4-1 TRBD2 TGCGCCAGCAGCCAAGGACTAGCGGGGGCAGATACGCAGTATTTT CASSQGLAGADTQYF
NA TRBJ1-5 TRBV7-2 TRBD1 TGTGCCAGCAGCCCCTGGACAGGAGGGGGGTTGGGGAATCAGCCCCAGCATTTT CASSPWTGGGLGNQPQHF